A single sample is the source of the 24 T cell receptor beta chains below, sequenced in a study of T cell responses to AZD1222 COVID-19 vaccine. Here immunoSEQ multiplex PCR was the method, and the copy in TCRdb shows in-frame clones only, minus some. The profile shows some 150,000 clones, less than 90% of them singletons. The sample in question was peripheral blood, obtained after recovery from COVID-19. The receptor set was obtained from an adult who had recovered from COVID-19.

The CDR3 bases are TGTGCCAGCAGTTACTCGGGGGGGGAAGGGGAGACCCAGTACTTC. Amino acids: CASSYSGGEGETQYF. The chain is built from TRBV6-6 and TRBJ2-5; TRBD2 aligns across 7 bases. This CDR3 has 15 amino acids. The V segment lost 0 bases and the J segment 5 bases; nucleotides outside the gene matches: 6. Germline CDR1 is MNHNY and CDR2 is SVGAGI (reference sequence).

The rearrangement uses TRBV5-1 and TRBJ2-1, with 10 bases lining up with TRBD2. Germline values: CDR1 SGHRS, CDR2 YFSETQ. J gave up 6 bases and V 0 bases, and 3 bases lay outside the gene matches. The CDR3 runs 15 residues. The CDR3 reads CASSLVSGGTNEQFF. The CDR3 coding sequence is TGCGCCAGCAGCTTGGTTAGCGGGGGGACCAATGAGCAGTTCTTC.

The J gene is TRBJ1-4, the V gene TRBV28, with a possible D match to TRBD1 (6 bases). CDR1 and CDR2 from the germline V gene are MDHEN and SYDVKM. The CDR3 totals 14 residues. Deletions cut 2 bases from V and 6 bases from J, with 10 bases between. CDR3 sequence: CASSLRGFHEKLFF. As DNA, the CDR3 is TGTGCCAGCAGTTTAAGGGGGTTTCATGAAAAACTGTTTTTT. The full variable domain, completed using reference TRBV28 and TRBJ1-4, is DVKVTQSSRYLVKRTGEKVFLECVQDMDHENMFWYRQDPGLGLRLIYFSYDVKMKEKGDIPEGYSVSREKKERFSLILESASTNQTSMYLCASSLRGFHEKLFFGSGTQLSVL.

The V gene is TRBV5-1, the J gene TRBJ1-2, with 9 bases identical to TRBD1. Germline CDR1 reads SGHRS; CDR2 reads YFSETQ. Unmatched junction bases numbered 5, after V lost 4 bases and J lost 4 bases. The CDR3 contains 14 residues. CDR3 DNA sequence: TGCGCCAGCAGCCAGGGGACAGGGTCCTATGGCTACACCTTC. As protein: CASSQGTGSYGYTF.

In this sample, this clone turned up many times. This chain joins TRBV3-1 (or the pseudogene TRBV3-2) and TRBJ1-6; D unclear. The CDR3 spans 16 residues. From germline, CDR1 is LGHDT and CDR2 YNNKEL (reference sequence). V lost 5 bases to trimming and J lost 9 bases, with 20 bases between them. This chain's CDR3 is CASSFRGGSASSPLHF. CDR3 nucleotide sequence: TGTGCCAGCAGCTTCCGGGGAGGGTCGGCTTCTTCACCCCTCCACTTT.

The V call is TRBV5-6, the J call TRBJ1-3; the D is unclear. Germline V CDR1 and CDR2: SGHDT, YYEEEE. The CDR3 sequence is 16 residues long. V was clipped by 4 bases and J by 1 base, with 15 bases between them. The CDR3 sequence: CASSLAGMESGNTIYF. In nucleotides, the CDR3 is TGTGCCAGCAGCCTTGCGGGCATGGAGTCTGGAAACACCATATATTTT.

The chain is built from TRBV7-6 and TRBJ1-5; 11 nucleotides match TRBD1. The CDR3 contains 15 residues. V trimming: 5 bases; J trimming: 10 bases; junction bases outside the gene matches: 10. Looked up from germline, CDR1 is SGHVS and CDR2 is FNYEAQ. In nucleotides, the CDR3 is TGTGCCAGCAGCCACCCGGGACAGGGGGATTATCCCCAGCATTTT. Amino acid sequence: CASSHPGQGDYPQHF.

The rearrangement joins TRBV10-3 to TRBJ2-1; D is perhaps TRBD2 (6 bases). With 11 bases removed from V and 5 bases from J, the gap between germline ends came to 19 bases. Germline V gives CDR1 ENHRY, CDR2 SYGVKD. This CDR3 contains 14 residues. CDR3 loop: CAVSPSGADNEQFF. CDR3 DNA sequence: TGTGCCGTATCTCCTTCGGGAGCGGACAATGAGCAGTTCTTC.

V gene TRBV9 combines with J gene TRBJ2-7; 10 positions match TRBD2. Germline lookup yields CDR1 SGDLS and CDR2 YYNGEE. V trimming: 4 bases; J trimming: 2 bases; junction bases outside the gene matches: 12. The CDR3 sequence is 17 residues long. The CDR3 is CASSTRSSSGGTYEQYF. Here the CDR3 DNA reads TGTGCCAGCAGCACCCGTAGCTCTAGCGGGGGAACCTACGAGCAGTACTTC.

Written as DNA, the CDR3 is TGTGCCAGCAGTGAAGCGGAGGCGGGACAGGGGACTGAAGCTTTCTTT. Translating it yields CASSEAEAGQGTEAFF. The V gene is TRBV2, the J gene TRBJ1-1; 10 bases align to TRBD1. The CDR3 sequence is 16 residues long. Germline V gene data show CDR1 as SNHLY and CDR2 as FYNNEI. After removal of 0 bases from V and 5 bases from J, the junction contained 6 bases not matched to a gene.

This clone was seen once. This rearrangement joins TRBV12-3 or TRBV12-4 to TRBJ1-2, with TRBD1 matching 8 bases. With V trimmed by 6 bases and J by 12 bases, 12 bases remained unmatched. This CDR3 has 13 residues. The CDR3 region is CASSTLSGGRNTF. In nucleotides, the CDR3 is TGTGCCAGCAGCACCTTGTCAGGGGGCAGGAACACCTTC.

The chain carries TRBV5-6 and TRBJ2-1; 8 bases are a match to TRBD2. V was clipped by 4 bases and J by 5 bases; unmatched bases: 11. The CDR3 covers 16 residues. Germline CDR1 is SGHDT and CDR2 is YYEEEE. CDR3 DNA sequence: TGTGCCAGCAGCCCTCTGGCGGGGGGCCGGCACAATGAGCAGTTCTTC. It translates to CASSPLAGGRHNEQFF.

The chain links TRBV5-1 to TRBJ2-3; no clear D gene. V dropped 2 bases and J dropped 5 bases, with 9 bases sitting between them. From germline, CDR1 is SGHRS and CDR2 YFSETQ. CDR3 length: 13 residues. In DNA, the CDR3 is TGCGCCAGCAGCTTATCGCATCAAGATACGCAGTATTTT. This codes for CASSLSHQDTQYF.

The chain couples TRBV28 to TRBJ2-7; no firm D call. Germline V gene data show CDR1 as MDHEN and CDR2 as SYDVKM. V was trimmed by 2 bases and J by 6 bases, leaving 8 bases between them. There are 12 residues in the CDR3. The CDR3 here is CASSLELTEQYF. The CDR3 DNA reads TGTGCCAGCAGTTTAGAATTAACCGAGCAGTACTTC.

The rearrangement uses TRBV5-1 and TRBJ2-7; 9 positions match TRBD1. The CDR3 contains 14 residues. Germline V gene data show CDR1 as SGHRS and CDR2 as YFSETQ. Trimming removed 2 bases from V and 6 bases from J; junction bases left unmatched: 6. Written as DNA, the CDR3 is TGCGCCAGCAGCTTAGGGACAGGGTTGGCCGAGCAGTACTTC. It encodes CASSLGTGLAEQYF. The whole variable domain, filled in from reference TRBV5-1 and TRBJ2-7, reads KAGVTQTPRYLIKTRGQQVTLSCSPISGHRSVSWYQQTPGQGLQFLFEYFSETQRNKGNFPGRFSGRQFSNSRSEMNVSTLELGDSALYLCASSLGTGLAEQYFGPGTRLTVT.

This clone was seen only a few times. The genes are TRBV6-5 and TRBJ2-1; TRBD2 is a possible D gene (5 bases). The CDR3 extends over 14 amino acids. Germline CDR1 MNHEY, CDR2 SVGAGI. Trimming took off 8 bases at V and 0 bases at J, with 11 bases between the two ends. The CDR3 protein is CASGSGISYNEQFF. DNA of the CDR3: TGTGCCAGCGGTTCGGGAATCTCCTACAATGAGCAGTTCTTC.

This rearrangement joins TRBV6-5 to TRBJ2-7; 10 bases align to TRBD1. This CDR3 comprises 15 residues. CDR1 and CDR2 (germline): MNHEY, SVGAGI. With V trimmed by 6 bases and J by 2 bases, 7 bases remained unmatched. The CDR3 DNA is TGTGCCAGCAGCGTTTCCGGGACAGGGGCCTACGAGCAGTACTTC. As protein: CASSVSGTGAYEQYF.

This clone was counted a few times. The J gene is TRBJ2-2, the V gene TRBV7-3; D is ambiguous. This CDR3 has 14 amino acids. Trimming took 4 bases from V and 5 from J, leaving 11 bases between them. Per germline, CDR1 SGHTA and CDR2 FQGTGA. CDR3 sequence (DNA): TGTGCCAGCAGCTCCTATAAGGGAACCGGGGAGCTGTTTTTT. Protein: CASSSYKGTGELFF.

Comments on this clone: A much more abundant neighbour one base away suggests this may be a read error. The chain uses TRBV18 and TRBJ1-1, with D hard to call. The CDR3 runs 13 residues. Germline assignment: CDR1 KGHSH and CDR2 LQKENI. V lost 1 base to trimming and J lost 6 bases, with 9 bases between them. Written as DNA, the CDR3 is TGTGCCAGCTCACCACAGGGCCACGCTGAAGCTTTCTTT. Translation gives CASSPQGHAEAFF.

This clone appeared once. The chain carries TRBV11-3 and TRBJ2-2, with 8 bases fitting TRBD2. The CDR3 consists of 16 residues. The germline CDR1 and CDR2 sequences are SGHNT and YENEEA. V lost 0 bases, J lost 4 bases, and 4 bases stayed unmatched. CDR3 amino acids: CASSLELAGGTGELFF. CDR3 coding DNA: TGTGCCAGCAGCTTAGAACTCGCGGGGGGCACCGGGGAGCTGTTTTTT. The whole variable domain, filled in from reference TRBV11-3 and TRBJ2-2, reads EAGVVQSPRYKIIEKKQPVAFWCNPISGHNTLYWYLQNLGQGPELLIRYENEEAVDDSQLPKDRFSAERLKGVDSTLKIQPAELGDSAVYLCASSLELAGGTGELFFGEGSRLTVL.

The genes are TRBV6-1 and TRBJ2-7, with D perhaps matching TRBD2 (6 bases). This CDR3 has 14 residues. In germline, CDR1 is MNHNS, CDR2 SASEGT. V was trimmed by 3 bases and J by 2 bases, leaving 11 bases between them. This chain's CDR3 is CASSEGGVTYEQYF. Written as DNA, the CDR3 is TGTGCCAGCAGTGAGGGAGGAGTTACCTACGAGCAGTACTTC.

This clone showed up just once. The V gene is TRBV6-5, the J gene TRBJ2-7; no clear D gene. The CDR3 is 14 residues long. Germline values: CDR1 MNHEY, CDR2 SVGAGI. V was clipped by 7 bases and J by 2 bases, with 15 bases between them. Here the CDR3 reads CASIPPSRPYEQYF. The CDR3 DNA sequence: TGTGCCAGCATTCCCCCCTCCAGACCCTACGAGCAGTACTTC.

V usage is TRBV7-3 and J usage is TRBJ1-2; TRBD1 matches 8 bases. Germline loops: CDR1 SGHTA, CDR2 FQGTGA. The length of the CDR3 is 14 residues. With 5 bases clipped from V and 1 base from J, the junction kept 3 bases outside the gene matches. This CDR3 is CASSSRGLNYGYTF. The CDR3 nucleotides are TGTGCCAGCAGCAGCAGGGGGCTTAACTATGGCTACACCTTC.

Only a few counts were recorded for this clone. The chain carries TRBV11-3 and TRBJ2-1, with TRBD2 matching 9 bases. CDR1 and CDR2 (germline): SGHNT, YENEEA. Trimming removed 6 bases from V and 1 base from J; junction bases left unmatched: 10. The CDR3 extends over 17 amino acids. In DNA form, the CDR3 reads TGTGCCAGCAGTAGGCGGGGGGGCCAGGAATCCTACAATGAGCAGTTCTTC. Translating gives CASSRRGGQESYNEQFF. Full variable domain (rest looked up from reference TRBV11-3 and TRBJ2-1): EAGVVQSPRYKIIEKKQPVAFWCNPISGHNTLYWYLQNLGQGPELLIRYENEEAVDDSQLPKDRFSAERLKGVDSTLKIQPAELGDSAVYLCASSRRGGQESYNEQFFGPGTRLTVL.